What follows are 5 T cell receptor beta chains derived from one specimen sequenced in a study of tumor and adjacent non-tumor tissue in lung cancer. The library came from three nested PCR rounds adapted from ARM-PCR protocols. TCRdb re-called the multiplex PCR reads through MiXCR, storing one row per CDR3 protein. The repertoire holds 120,000 or so distinct CDR3 sequences, around three fifths seen once, with 13% in the top ten. No cell sorting was done before RNA was extracted from the tissue. Sequencing input: lung tumor tissue. Receptors originate from a man aged 30 to 39 with non-small cell lung cancer.

Comment on this clonotype: At one of its ends the junction is not consistent with the germline gene, which may arise from a read error. The gene calls are TRBV11-3 and TRBJ2-1; weak D call: TRBD2 (5 bases). This CDR3 spans 13 amino acids. Germline V CDR1 and CDR2: SGHNT, YENEEA. CDR3 nucleotide sequence: TGTGCCAGGAGCCCCACACCTAGCAATGAACAGTTCTTC. It encodes CARSPTPSNEQFF.

The chain joins TRBV6-2 or TRBV6-3 to TRBJ2-1, with 8 bases fitting TRBD2. Looked up from germline, CDR1 is MNHEY and CDR2 is SVGEGT. The junction had 9 bases not matched to a gene; V was cut back by 7 bases and J by 7 bases. This CDR3 spans 14 amino acids. The CDR3 DNA sequence: TGTGCCAGCAACCCGGGACTAGTATATAATGAGCAGTTCTTC. Translation: CASNPGLVYNEQFF.

A few counts support this clonotype. V gene TRBV11-3 combines with J gene TRBJ2-1; D gene unclear. The CDR3 sequence is 13 residues long. Germline V CDR1 and CDR2: SGHNT, YENEEA. Trimming cost V 9 bases and J 6 bases, with 15 bases left between them. The DNA of the CDR3 is TGTGCCAGTAGTCCCACACATGGCAATGAGCAGTTCTTC. Translating gives CASSPTHGNEQFF. Based on the CDR3 plus reference TRBV11-3 and TRBJ2-1, the full variable domain is EAGVVQSPRYKIIEKKQPVAFWCNPISGHNTLYWYLQNLGQGPELLIRYENEEAVDDSQLPKDRFSAERLKGVDSTLKIQPAELGDSAVYLCASSPTHGNEQFFGPGTRLTVL.

About this clonotype: The junction departs from the called germline gene at one end, perhaps through a read error. The J gene is TRBJ2-7, the V gene TRBV7-2, with 10 bases that match TRBD1. The CDR3 is 14 amino acids. Germline lookup yields CDR1 SGHTA and CDR2 FQGNSA. CDR3 sequence (DNA): TGTGCCAGCAGCTTTGGGACAGGGGCTGACGACCAGTACTTC. This codes for CASSFGTGADDQYF.

A remark on this clonotype: Just one base apart from a much larger clone, this may be a read error. DNA of the CDR3: TGTACCAGCAGGAGGGTCGGGACAGGGAACAATGAGCAGTTCTTC. Translating it yields CTSRRVGTGNNEQFF. The rearrangement links TRBV6-1 to TRBJ2-1, with 9 bases fitting TRBD1. Germline values: CDR1 MNHNS, CDR2 SASEGT. This CDR3 has 15 amino acids.